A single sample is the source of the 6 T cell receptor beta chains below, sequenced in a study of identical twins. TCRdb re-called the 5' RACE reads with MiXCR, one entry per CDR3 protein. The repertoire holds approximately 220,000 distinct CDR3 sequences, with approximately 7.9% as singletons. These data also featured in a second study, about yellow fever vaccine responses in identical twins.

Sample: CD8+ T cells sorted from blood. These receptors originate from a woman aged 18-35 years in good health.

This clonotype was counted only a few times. This CDR3 reads CSARDLGEETQYF. The CDR3 DNA is TGCAGTGCTAGAGATCTCGGGGAAGAGACCCAGTACTTC. The chain couples TRBV20-1 to TRBJ2-5, with D maybe TRBD2 (5 bases). Trimming took 0 bases from V and 3 from J, leaving 8 bases between them. Germline V lookup: CDR1 DFQATT, CDR2 SNEGSKA (reference sequence). The CDR3 has 13 residues.

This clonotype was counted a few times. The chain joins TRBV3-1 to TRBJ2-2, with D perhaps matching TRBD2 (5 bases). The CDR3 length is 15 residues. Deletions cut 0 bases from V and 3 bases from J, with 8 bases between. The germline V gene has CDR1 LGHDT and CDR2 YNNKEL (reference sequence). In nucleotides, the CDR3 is TGTGCCAGCAGCCAAGATCCGGGGTACACCGGGGAGCTGTTTTTT. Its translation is CASSQDPGYTGELFF. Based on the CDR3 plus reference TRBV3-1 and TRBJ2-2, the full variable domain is DTAVSQTPKYLVTQMGNDKSIKCEQNLGHDTMYWYKQDSKKFLKIMFSYNNKELIINETVPNRFSPKSPDKAHLNLHINSLELGDSAVYFCASSQDPGYTGELFFGEGSRLTVL.

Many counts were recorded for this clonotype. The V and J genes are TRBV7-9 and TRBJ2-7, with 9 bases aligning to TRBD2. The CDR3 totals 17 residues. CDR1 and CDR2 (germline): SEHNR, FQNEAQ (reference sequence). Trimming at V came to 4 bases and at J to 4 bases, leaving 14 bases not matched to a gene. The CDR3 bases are TGTGCCAGCAGCTCCCCGGCGGGAGGGACTAGCAGGTACGAGCAGTACTTC. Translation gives CASSSPAGGTSRYEQYF.

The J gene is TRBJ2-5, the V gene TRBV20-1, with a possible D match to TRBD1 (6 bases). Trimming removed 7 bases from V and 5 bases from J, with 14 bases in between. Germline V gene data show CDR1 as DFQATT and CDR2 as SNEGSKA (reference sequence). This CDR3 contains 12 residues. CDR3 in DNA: TGCAGTGGCGTCCTGAGGGGGGAGACCCAGTACTTC. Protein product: CSGVLRGETQYF.

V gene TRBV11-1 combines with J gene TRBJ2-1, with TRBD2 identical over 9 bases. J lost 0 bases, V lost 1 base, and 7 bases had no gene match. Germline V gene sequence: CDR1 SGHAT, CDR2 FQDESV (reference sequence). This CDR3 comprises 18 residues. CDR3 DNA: TGTGCCAGCAGCTTAGTCGGCGGGAGGGGTAGCTCCTACAATGAGCAGTTCTTC. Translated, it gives CASSLVGGRGSSYNEQFF.

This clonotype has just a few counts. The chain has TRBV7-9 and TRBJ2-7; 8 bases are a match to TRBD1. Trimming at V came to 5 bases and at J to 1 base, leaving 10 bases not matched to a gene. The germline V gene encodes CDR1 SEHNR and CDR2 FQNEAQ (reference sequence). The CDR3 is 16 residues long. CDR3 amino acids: CASSTSRDRYSYEQYF. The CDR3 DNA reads TGTGCCAGCAGCACGAGCCGGGACAGGTATTCCTACGAGCAGTACTTC. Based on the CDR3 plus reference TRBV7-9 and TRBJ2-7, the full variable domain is DTGVSQNPRHKITKRGQNVTFRCDPISEHNRLYWYRQTLGQGPEFLTYFQNEAQLEKSRLLSDRFSAERPKGSFSTLEIQRTEQGDSAMYLCASSTSRDRYSYEQYFGPGTRLTVT.